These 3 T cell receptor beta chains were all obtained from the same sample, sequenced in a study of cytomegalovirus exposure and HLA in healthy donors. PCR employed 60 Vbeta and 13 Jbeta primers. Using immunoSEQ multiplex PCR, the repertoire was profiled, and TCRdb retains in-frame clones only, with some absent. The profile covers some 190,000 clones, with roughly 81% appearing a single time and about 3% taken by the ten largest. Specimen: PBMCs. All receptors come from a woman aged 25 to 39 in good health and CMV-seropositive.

In nucleotides, the CDR3 is TGTGCCAGCAGTGCCGGACTAGCGGGAGTCGGCTACAATGAGCAGTTCTTC. Encoded protein: CASSAGLAGVGYNEQFF. The V and J genes are TRBV6-1 and TRBJ2-1, with 13 nucleotides matching TRBD2. J was trimmed by 3 bases and V by 4 bases; bases with no gene match: 6. The germline V gene encodes CDR1 MNHNS and CDR2 SASEGT. The CDR3 runs 17 residues.

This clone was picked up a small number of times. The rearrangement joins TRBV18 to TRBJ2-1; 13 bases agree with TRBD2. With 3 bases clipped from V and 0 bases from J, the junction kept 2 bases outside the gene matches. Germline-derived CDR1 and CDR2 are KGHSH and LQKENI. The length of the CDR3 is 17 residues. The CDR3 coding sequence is TGTGCCAGCTCACCGAGGACTAGCGGGAGCTCCTACAATGAGCAGTTCTTC. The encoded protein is CASSPRTSGSSYNEQFF.

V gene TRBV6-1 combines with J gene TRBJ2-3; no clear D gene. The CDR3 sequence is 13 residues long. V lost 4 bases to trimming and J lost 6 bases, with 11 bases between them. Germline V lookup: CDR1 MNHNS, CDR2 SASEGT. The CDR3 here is CASSGWSSDTQYF. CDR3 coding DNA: TGTGCCAGCAGTGGCTGGAGCTCGGATACGCAGTATTTT.